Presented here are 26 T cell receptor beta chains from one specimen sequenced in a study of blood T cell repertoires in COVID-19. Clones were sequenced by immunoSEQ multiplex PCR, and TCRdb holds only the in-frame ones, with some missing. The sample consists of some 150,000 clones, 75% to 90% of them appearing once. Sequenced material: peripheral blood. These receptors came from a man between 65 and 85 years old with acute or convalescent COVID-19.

CDR3: CASRLTVVDTYGYTF. The CDR3 DNA follows: TGTGCCAGCAGGTTGACAGTTGTTGATACCTATGGCTACACCTTC. V gene TRBV6-5 combines with J gene TRBJ1-2, with D possibly TRBD1 on 5 matching bases. This CDR3 is 15 amino acids long. Between the trimmed V and J ends, which lost 6 bases and 4 bases, there was a span of 18 bases. Germline V lookup: CDR1 MNHEY, CDR2 SVGAGI.

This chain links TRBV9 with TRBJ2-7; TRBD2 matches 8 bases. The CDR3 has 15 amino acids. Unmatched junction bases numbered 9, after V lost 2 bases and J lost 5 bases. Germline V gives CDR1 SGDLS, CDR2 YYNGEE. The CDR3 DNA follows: TGTGCCAGCAGCGTCAGCACCGGGACTAGGCACGAGCAGTACTTC. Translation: CASSVSTGTRHEQYF.

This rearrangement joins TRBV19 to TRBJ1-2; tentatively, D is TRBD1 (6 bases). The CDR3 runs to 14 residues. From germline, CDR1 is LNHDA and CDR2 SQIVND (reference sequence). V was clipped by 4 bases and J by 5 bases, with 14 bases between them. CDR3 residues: CASSTEDSAYGYTF. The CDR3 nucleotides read TGTGCCAGTAGTACCGAGGACAGTGCTTATGGCTACACCTTC.

In DNA, the CDR3 is TGTGCCAGCAGCTACGCCGGGACTAGTACAGATACGCAGTATTTT. This gives the protein CASSYAGTSTDTQYF. The chain has TRBV5-4 and TRBJ2-3, with TRBD2 matching over 8 bases. Germline V lookup: CDR1 SGHNT, CDR2 YYREEE (reference sequence). The CDR3 extends over 15 amino acids. V lost 3 bases to trimming and J lost 3 bases; unmatched junction nucleotides: 6.

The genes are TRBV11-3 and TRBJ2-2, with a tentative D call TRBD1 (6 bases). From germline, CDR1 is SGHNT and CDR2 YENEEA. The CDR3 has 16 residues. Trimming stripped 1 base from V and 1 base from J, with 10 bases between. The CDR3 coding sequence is TGTGCCAGCAGCTTAGGAGGGGGAATGAACACCGGGGAGCTGTTTTTT. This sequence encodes CASSLGGGMNTGELFF.

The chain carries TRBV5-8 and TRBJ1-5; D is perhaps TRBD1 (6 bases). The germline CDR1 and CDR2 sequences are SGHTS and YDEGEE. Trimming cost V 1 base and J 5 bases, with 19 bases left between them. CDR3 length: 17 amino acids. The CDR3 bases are TGTGCCAGCAGCTTGTATAGGCAGGGGCTAAGCGATCAGCCCCAGCATTTT. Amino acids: CASSLYRQGLSDQPQHF. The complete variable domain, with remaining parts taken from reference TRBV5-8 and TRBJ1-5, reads EAGVTQSPTHLIKTRGQQATLRCSPISGHTSVYWYQQALGLGLQFLLWYDEGEERNRGNFPPRFSGRQFPNYSSELNVNALELEDSALYLCASSLYRQGLSDQPQHFGDGTRLSIL.

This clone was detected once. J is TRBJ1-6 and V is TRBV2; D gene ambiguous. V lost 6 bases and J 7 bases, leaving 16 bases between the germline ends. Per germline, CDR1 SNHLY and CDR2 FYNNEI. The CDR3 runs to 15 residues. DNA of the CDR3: TGTGCCAGCAGGATGGAGTCCGGGTGGAATTCACCCCTCCACTTT. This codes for CASRMESGWNSPLHF. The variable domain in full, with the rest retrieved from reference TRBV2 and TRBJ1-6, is EPEVTQTPSHQVTQMGQEVILRCVPISNHLYFYWYRQILGQKVEFLVSFYNNEISEKSEIFDDQFSVERPDGSNFTLKIRSTKLEDSAMYFCASRMESGWNSPLHFGNGTRLTVT.

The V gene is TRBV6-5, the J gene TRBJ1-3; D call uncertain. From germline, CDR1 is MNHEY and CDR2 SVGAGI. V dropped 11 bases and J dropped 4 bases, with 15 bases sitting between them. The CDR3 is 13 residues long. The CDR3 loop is CAADRAGGNTIYF. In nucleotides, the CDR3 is TGTGCCGCCGATAGAGCGGGGGGAAACACCATATATTTT.

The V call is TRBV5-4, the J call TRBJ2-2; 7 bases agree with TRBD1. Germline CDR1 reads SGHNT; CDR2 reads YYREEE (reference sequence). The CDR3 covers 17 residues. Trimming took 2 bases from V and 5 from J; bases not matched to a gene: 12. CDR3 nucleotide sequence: TGTGCCAGCAGCTTCGGACCCAACAGGGGAAGTACCGGGGAGCTGTTTTTT. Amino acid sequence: CASSFGPNRGSTGELFF.

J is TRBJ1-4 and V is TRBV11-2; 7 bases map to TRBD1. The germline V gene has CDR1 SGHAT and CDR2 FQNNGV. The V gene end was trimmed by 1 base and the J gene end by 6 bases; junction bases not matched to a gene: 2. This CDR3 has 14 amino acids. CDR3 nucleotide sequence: TGTGCCAGCAGCTTAGTAGGACAGGATGAAAAACTGTTTTTT. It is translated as CASSLVGQDEKLFF. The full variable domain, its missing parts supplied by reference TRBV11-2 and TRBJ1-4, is EAGVAQSPRYKIIEKRQSVAFWCNPISGHATLYWYQQILGQGPKLLIQFQNNGVVDDSQLPKDRFSAERLKGVDSTLKIQPAKLEDSAVYLCASSLVGQDEKLFFGSGTQLSVL.

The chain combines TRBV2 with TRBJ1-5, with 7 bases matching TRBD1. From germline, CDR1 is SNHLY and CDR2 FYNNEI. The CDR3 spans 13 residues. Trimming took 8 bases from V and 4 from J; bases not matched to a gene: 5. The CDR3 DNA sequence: TGTGCCAGCCTATTACAGGGGAATCAGCCCCAGCATTTT. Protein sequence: CASLLQGNQPQHF.

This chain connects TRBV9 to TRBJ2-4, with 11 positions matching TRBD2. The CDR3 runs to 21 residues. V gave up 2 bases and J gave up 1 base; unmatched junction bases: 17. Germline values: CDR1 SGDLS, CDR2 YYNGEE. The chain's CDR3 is CASSVGSGRASALAAKNIQYF. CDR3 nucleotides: TGTGCCAGCAGCGTGGGTAGCGGGAGGGCCTCGGCGCTAGCGGCCAAAAACATTCAGTACTTC.

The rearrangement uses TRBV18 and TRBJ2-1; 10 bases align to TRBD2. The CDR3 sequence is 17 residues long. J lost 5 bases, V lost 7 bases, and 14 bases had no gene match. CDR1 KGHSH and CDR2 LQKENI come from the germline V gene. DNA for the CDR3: TGTGCCAGCTTTAGTCCCAGCGGGGGGGTATCGGACAATGAGCAGTTCTTC. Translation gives CASFSPSGGVSDNEQFF.

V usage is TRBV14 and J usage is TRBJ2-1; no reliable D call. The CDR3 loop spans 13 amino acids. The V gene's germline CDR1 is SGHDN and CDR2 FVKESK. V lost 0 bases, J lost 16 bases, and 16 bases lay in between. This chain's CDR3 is CASSQDPATRQFF. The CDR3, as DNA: TGTGCCAGCAGCCAAGACCCCGCCACCAGGCAATTCTTC.

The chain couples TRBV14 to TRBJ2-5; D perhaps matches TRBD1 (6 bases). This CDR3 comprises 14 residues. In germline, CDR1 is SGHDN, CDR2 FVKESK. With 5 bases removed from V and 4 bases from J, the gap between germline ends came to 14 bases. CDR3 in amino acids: CASSGWTARETQYF. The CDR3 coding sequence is TGTGCCAGCAGCGGATGGACAGCCCGAGAGACCCAGTACTTC.

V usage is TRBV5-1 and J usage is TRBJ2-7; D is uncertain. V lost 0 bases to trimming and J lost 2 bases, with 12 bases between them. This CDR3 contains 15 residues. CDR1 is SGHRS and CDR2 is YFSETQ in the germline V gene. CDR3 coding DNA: TGCGCCAGCAGCTTGGCCCTACAGCCAACCTACGAGCAGTACTTC. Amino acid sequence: CASSLALQPTYEQYF.

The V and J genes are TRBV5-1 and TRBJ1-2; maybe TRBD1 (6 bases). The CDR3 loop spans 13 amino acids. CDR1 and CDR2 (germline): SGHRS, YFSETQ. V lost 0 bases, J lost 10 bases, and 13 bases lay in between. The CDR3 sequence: CASSLEDSHVYTF. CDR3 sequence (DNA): TGCGCCAGCAGCTTGGAGGACAGCCACGTCTACACCTTC.

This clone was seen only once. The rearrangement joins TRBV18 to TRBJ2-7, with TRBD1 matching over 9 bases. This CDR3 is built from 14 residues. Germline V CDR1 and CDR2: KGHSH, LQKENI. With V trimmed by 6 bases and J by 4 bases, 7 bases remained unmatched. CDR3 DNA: TGTGCCAGCTCGCTCAGACAGGGGGTGTACGAGCAGTACTTC. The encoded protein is CASSLRQGVYEQYF.

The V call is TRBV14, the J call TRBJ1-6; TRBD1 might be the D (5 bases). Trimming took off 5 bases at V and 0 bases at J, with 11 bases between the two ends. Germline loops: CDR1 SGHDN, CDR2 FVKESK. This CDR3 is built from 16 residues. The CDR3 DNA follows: TGTGCCAGCAGCGGGGCCCCGAGCTCCTATAATTCACCCCTCCACTTT. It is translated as CASSGAPSSYNSPLHF.

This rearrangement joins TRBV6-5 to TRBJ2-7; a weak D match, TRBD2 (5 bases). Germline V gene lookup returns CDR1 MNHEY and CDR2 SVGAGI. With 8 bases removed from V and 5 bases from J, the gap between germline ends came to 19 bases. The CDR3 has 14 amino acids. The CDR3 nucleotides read TGTGCCAGCGGCTCGAGAGGGAATAGGCACGAGCAGTACTTC. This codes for CASGSRGNRHEQYF.

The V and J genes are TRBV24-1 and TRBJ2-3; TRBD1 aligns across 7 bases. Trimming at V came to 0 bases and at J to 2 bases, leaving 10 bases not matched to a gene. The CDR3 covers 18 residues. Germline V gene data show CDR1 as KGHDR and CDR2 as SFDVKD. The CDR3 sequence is CATSDLRSGTEFTDTQYF. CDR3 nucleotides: TGTGCCACCAGTGATTTGAGGTCCGGGACAGAATTCACAGATACGCAGTATTTT.

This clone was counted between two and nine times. CDR3 sequence (DNA): TGTGCCAGCAGCACATACAGGGGGCAAGATAATAATTCACCCCTCCACTTT. The encoded protein is CASSTYRGQDNNSPLHF. V is TRBV5-5 and J is TRBJ1-6; 9 positions match TRBD1. The J segment lost 5 bases and the V segment lost 4 bases, leaving 10 bases of the junction unmatched. The CDR3 has 17 amino acids. CDR1 is SGHKS, CDR2 YYEKEE, per germline (reference sequence).

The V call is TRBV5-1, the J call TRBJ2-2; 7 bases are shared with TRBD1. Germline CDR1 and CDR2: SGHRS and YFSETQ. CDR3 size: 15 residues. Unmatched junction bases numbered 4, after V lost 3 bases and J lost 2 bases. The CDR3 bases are TGCGCCAGCAGCTACGGACAGGCCAACACCGGGGAGCTGTTTTTT. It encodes CASSYGQANTGELFF.

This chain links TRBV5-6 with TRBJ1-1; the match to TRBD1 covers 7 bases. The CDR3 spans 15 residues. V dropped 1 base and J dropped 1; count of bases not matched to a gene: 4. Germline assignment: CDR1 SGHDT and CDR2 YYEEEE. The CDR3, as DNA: TGTGCCAGCAGCTTGCTCGACAGGGCGAACACTGAAGCTTTCTTT. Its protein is CASSLLDRANTEAFF.

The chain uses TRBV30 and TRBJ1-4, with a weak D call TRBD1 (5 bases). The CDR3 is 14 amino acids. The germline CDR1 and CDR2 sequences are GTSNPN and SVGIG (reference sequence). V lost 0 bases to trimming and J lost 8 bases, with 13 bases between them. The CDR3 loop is CAWSVPGVYEKLFF. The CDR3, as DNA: TGTGCCTGGAGTGTACCGGGGGTCTACGAAAAACTGTTTTTT.

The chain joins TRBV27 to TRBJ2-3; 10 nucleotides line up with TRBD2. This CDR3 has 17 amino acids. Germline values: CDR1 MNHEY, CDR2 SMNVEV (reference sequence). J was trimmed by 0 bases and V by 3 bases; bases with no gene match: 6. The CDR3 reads CASSFSLAGRSTDTQYF. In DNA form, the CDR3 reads TGTGCCAGCAGTTTCTCACTAGCGGGGCGTAGCACAGATACGCAGTATTTT.